This T cell receptor (beta chain) was retrieved from a study of regulatory T cells in long-lasting Graves disease (TCRdb year 2021). Background for the entire study: To count as having persistent Graves' disease, a patient had to have received antithyroid drug treatment for over 5 years with TSH receptor autoantibodies remaining persistently positive. Peripheral blood TCR sequencing and RNA sequencing compared persistent Graves' disease patients with newly diagnosed Graves' disease patients. The study took place in China and was registered as a clinical trial. A total of some 35 samples underwent TCR sequencing, from about 13 patients with persistent Graves' disease and some 20 patients with newly diagnosed Graves' disease. On average, persistent Graves' disease patients in the clinical cohort had been on antithyroid drugs for about 9.3 years. Results the study describes overall, beyond this receptor: Preferential use of TRBV28, TRBJ1-2 and TRBJ2-5 was observed in persistent disease, whereas TRBV20-1 and TRBJ2-1 were favored in newly diagnosed disease. Only the TCR beta chain was sequenced and analyzed. Persistent Graves' disease patients showed lower TCR Shannon entropy and fewer highly expanded clones than newly diagnosed patients, suggesting clonal expansion. The small sample size was acknowledged by the authors as a limitation that may reduce accuracy. Patients with persistent disease shared more public clonotypes (fewer than 3,000) than newly diagnosed patients did (about 970). The study examined only peripheral blood because the primary lesion, thyroid tissue, could not be accessed.

Libraries came from multiplex PCR. Data came from an Illumina HiSeq 4000. To build TCR beta libraries, CDR3 regions were amplified by Arm-PCR using iRepertoire HTBI primers. Before sequencing, the PCR products went through gel purification. Turning to the authors' computational methods: Gene usage analysis of CDR3 amino acid clonotypes used the 50 to 70 TRBV and some 13 TRBJ segments found across samples. Filtered high-quality paired reads were merged into contigs using COPE and FqMerger. Contigs were aligned with BLAST to IMGT TRBV, TRBD and TRBJ reference genes, and CDR3 was defined per IMGT. Any clonotype with a frequency above 0.1% was counted as a highly expanded clone. Shannon entropy served as the measure of repertoire diversity, while the Gini coefficient captured V-J evenness. Public clonotypes were defined as clonotypes shared by more than one individual. In TCRdb, the public reads were trimmed at Q25 with fastp and aligned with MiXCR, with productive beta chains retained. Rows are combined by CDR3 protein, so each entry shows the most common genes and DNA. The V and J calls reflect TCRdb's pipeline rather than the authors' work. This sample has 600,000 to 800,000 distinct CDR3 sequences in its table, and approximately 31% of those were observed once. Roughly 46% of the sample is held by the ten biggest clonotypes.

From the cysteine up to the phenylalanine, the CDR3 has a length of 15 residues. CDR3 DNA is the only sequence kept; it has 45 bases, read in frame from the first base. For CDR1 and CDR2, the germline V gene lists MNHNS and SASEGT. The V end gives up 6 bases and the J end 4 bases, leaving 8 bases in the junction not matched to a gene. Sample time point, as interpreted from the label and publication: persistent/refractory GD, antithyroid drugs over 5 years with positive TRAb. RNA was extracted from PBMCs in TRIzol for both TCR sequencing and RNA sequencing. Graves' disease was diagnosed according to American Thyroid Association guidelines. Patients were recruited from an endocrinology department in Xi'an, China. Each patient gave approximately 10 milliliters of peripheral blood, collected in an EDTA anticoagulant tube. PBMCs were isolated by Ficoll Paque Plus density gradient separation without further T cell sorting. An Agilent 2100 Bioanalyzer and agarose gel were used to check RNA quality, and a NanoDrop 2000 was used to measure RNA concentration.

This clonotype was recorded many times. No cognate antigen has been identified for it. Qualities for individual bases were not recorded, and no much larger clone is one base off. This chain is built from TRBV6-1 and TRBJ1-1, and TRBD1 aligns with 10 junction nucleotides. Source: peripheral blood mononuclear cells (PBMCs), taken when the disease was refractory, from a patient treated with antithyroid drugs. The clonotype was recovered from a female donor with Graves disease. The CDR3 is CASRDPRQGATEAFF. The DNA sequence is as follows: TGTGCCAGCAGAGACCCTCGACAGGGGGCCACTGAAGCTTTCTTT.